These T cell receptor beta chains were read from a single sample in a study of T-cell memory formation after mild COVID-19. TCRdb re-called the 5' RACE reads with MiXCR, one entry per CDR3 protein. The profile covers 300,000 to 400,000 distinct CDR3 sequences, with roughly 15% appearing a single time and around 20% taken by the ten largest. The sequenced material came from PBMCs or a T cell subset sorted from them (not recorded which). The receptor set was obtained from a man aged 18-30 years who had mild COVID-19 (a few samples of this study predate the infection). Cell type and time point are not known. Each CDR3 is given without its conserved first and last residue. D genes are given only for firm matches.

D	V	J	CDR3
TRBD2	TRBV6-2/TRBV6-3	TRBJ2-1	ASIGHKSAGGRDEQF
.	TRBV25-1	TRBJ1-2	ASSDPNRAGYT
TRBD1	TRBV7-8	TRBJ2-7	AIQTGDHEQY
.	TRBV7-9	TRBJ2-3	ASSVLQGTQY
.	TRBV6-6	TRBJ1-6	ASSAGAIVSPLH
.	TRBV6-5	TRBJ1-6	ASRKGGLGNSPLH
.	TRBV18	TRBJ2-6	ASSPPRGSGANVLT
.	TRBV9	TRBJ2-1	ASSVVTGSTYNEQF
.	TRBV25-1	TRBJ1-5	ASSEWGGREGNQPQH
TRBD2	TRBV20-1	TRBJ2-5	SATSGGSETQY
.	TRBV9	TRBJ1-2	ASSVGTWGGYT
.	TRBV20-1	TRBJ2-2	SARLDRPGELF
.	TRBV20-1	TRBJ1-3	SARDGDWDSGNTIY
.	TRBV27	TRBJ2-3	ASSLVDYTDTQY
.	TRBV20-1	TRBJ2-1	SAGGDRSIGEQF
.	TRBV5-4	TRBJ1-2	ASSLDGWGGWGGYT
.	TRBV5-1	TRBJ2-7	ASSGEDYEQY
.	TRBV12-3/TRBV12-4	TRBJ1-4	ATKLRGREKLF
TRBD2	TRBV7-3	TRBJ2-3	ASSSGTSGGDTDTQY